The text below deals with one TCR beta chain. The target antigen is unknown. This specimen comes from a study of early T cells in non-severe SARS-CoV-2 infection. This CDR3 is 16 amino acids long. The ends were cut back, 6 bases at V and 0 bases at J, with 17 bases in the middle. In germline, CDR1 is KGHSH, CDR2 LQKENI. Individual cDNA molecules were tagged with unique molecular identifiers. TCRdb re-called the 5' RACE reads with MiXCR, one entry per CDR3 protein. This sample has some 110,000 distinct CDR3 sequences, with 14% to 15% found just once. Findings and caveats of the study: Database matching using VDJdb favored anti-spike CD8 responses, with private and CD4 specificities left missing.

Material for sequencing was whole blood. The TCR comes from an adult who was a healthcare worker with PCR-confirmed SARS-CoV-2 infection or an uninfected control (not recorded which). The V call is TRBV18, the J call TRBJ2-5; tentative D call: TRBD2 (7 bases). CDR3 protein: CASSPTGGLYQETQYF. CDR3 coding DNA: TGTGCCAGCTCGCCTACCGGGGGGCTGTACCAAGAGACCCAGTACTTC.